These T cell receptor beta chains were read from a single sample in a study of shared clonotypes between healthy human individuals. Repertoires were generated with immunoSEQ multiplex PCR, while TCRdb's copy carries only in-frame clones and drops some. Found here are 1,500,000 or so clones, just under 99% of them singletons; the top ten hold around 0.38%. Material for sequencing was naive CD4+ T cells sorted from blood. The source is a man aged 25-45 years in good health. CDR3s include the opening cysteine and the closing phenylalanine or tryptophan. The D gene is left open where the match is weak.

J gene: TRBJ2-7
V gene: TRBV5-1
D gene: .
CDR3 DNA: TGCGCCAGCAGCTTGGGATTGTTGAGGGACACCACCTACGAGCAGTACTTC
CDR3 protein: CASSLGLLRDTTYEQYF

J gene: TRBJ1-1
V gene: TRBV10-3
D gene: TRBD1
CDR3 DNA: TGTGCCATCAGTCAATCCCTAACAGGGGGAAACACTGAAGCTTTCTTT
CDR3 protein: CAISQSLTGGNTEAFF

J gene: TRBJ1-4
V gene: TRBV30
D gene: .
CDR3 DNA: TGTGCCTGGAGTGTACGGCCGAATGAAAAACTGTTTTTT
CDR3 protein: CAWSVRPNEKLFF

J gene: TRBJ1-1
V gene: TRBV27
D gene: .
CDR3 DNA: TGTGCCAGCTCCTCTGTTTTCCTGAACACTGAAGCTTTCTTT
CDR3 protein: CASSSVFLNTEAFF

J gene: TRBJ2-1
V gene: TRBV7-2
D gene: .
CDR3 DNA: TGTGCCAGCACCAGGGGACGGGCCTACAATGAGCAGTTCTTC
CDR3 protein: CASTRGRAYNEQFF

J gene: TRBJ2-1
V gene: TRBV7-2
D gene: .
CDR3 DNA: TGTGCCAGCAGCTTAGCGGAAACGTACAATGAGCAGTTCTTC
CDR3 protein: CASSLAETYNEQFF

J gene: TRBJ2-1
V gene: TRBV7-9
D gene: .
CDR3 DNA: TGTGCCAGCTCCTTTGGGCTGTACAATGAGCAGTTCTTC
CDR3 protein: CASSFGLYNEQFF

J gene: TRBJ2-7
V gene: TRBV6-5
D gene: TRBD1
CDR3 DNA: TGTGCCAGCAGGCGACAGGGGTACGAGCAGTACTTC
CDR3 protein: CASRRQGYEQYF

J gene: TRBJ2-1
V gene: TRBV20-1
D gene: .
CDR3 DNA: TGCAGTGCTAGAGTGTTTTCGGCGCAGTTCTTC
CDR3 protein: CSARVFSAQFF

J gene: TRBJ2-3
V gene: TRBV19
D gene: TRBD1
CDR3 DNA: TGTGCCAGTAGCCTTCTGGACAGGGCTACGCAGTATTTT
CDR3 protein: CASSLLDRATQYF

J gene: TRBJ1-3
V gene: TRBV19
D gene: .
CDR3 DNA: TGTGCCAGTAGTATCGAGGGGACTGGAAACACCATATATTTT
CDR3 protein: CASSIEGTGNTIYF

J gene: TRBJ2-1
V gene: TRBV14
D gene: .
CDR3 DNA: TGTGCCAGCAGCCAAGTAGGGGCACCCGAGCAGTTCTTC
CDR3 protein: CASSQVGAPEQFF